Below, 9 T cell receptor beta chains from the same sample are listed, as sequenced in a study of control samples from healthy donors and cancer patients. Assay used: immunoSEQ multiplex PCR; TCRdb lists only in-frame clones, some missing. The repertoire has approximately 100,000 clones, just over 85% of them found once; the top ten carry less than 15%. The sequencing sample was made of blood. Receptors were obtained from a man aged 25-40 years in good health.

This clone was seen a few times. The rearrangement links TRBV4-2 to TRBJ1-1, with D possibly being TRBD1 (5 bases). This CDR3 has 17 residues. The ends were cut back, 4 bases at V and 3 bases at J, with 21 bases in the middle. CDR1 LGHNA and CDR2 YNFKEQ come from the germline V gene. CDR3 nucleotide sequence: TGTGCCAGCAGCCTCGGACGTCCCTCTCCGGGGGACACTGAAGCTTTCTTT. Residues: CASSLGRPSPGDTEAFF.

The count of this clone is one. V gene TRBV27 combines with J gene TRBJ2-3; D gene ambiguous. CDR3 length: 13 amino acids. V lost 2 bases and J 1 base, leaving 4 bases between the germline ends. Germline assignment: CDR1 MNHEY and CDR2 SMNVEV (reference sequence). The CDR3 bases are TGTGCCAGCAGTTTAGCCGGCACAGATACGCAGTATTTT. Translated, it gives CASSLAGTDTQYF.

About this clone: At one end, the junction sequence differs from germline, possibly due to a read error. Other DNA sequences in the same sample also yield this CDR3. The chain combines TRBV5-1 with TRBJ1-1; 12 bases match TRBD1. The V gene's germline CDR1 is SGHRS and CDR2 YFSETQ. This CDR3 contains 15 residues. The CDR3 protein is CASSLAGTGGTEAFF. The CDR3 bases are TGCGCCAGCAGCTTGGCTGGGACAGGGGGCACTGAAGCCTTCTTT. The full variable domain, completed using reference TRBV5-1 and TRBJ1-1, is KAGVTQTPRYLIKTRGQQVTLSCSPISGHRSVSWYQQTPGQGLQFLFEYFSETQRNKGNFPGRFSGRQFSNSRSEMNVSTLELGDSALYLCASSLAGTGGTEAFFGQGTRLTVV.

The rearrangement links TRBV6-5 to TRBJ1-4; tentative D call: TRBD1 (5 bases). CDR1 is MNHEY and CDR2 is SVGAGI in the germline V gene. CDR3 length equals 15 residues. Deletions cut 8 bases from V and 1 base from J, with 14 bases between. As DNA, the CDR3 is TGTGCCAGCTCAGGGACGGGAGGAACTAATGAAAAACTGTTTTTT. Its protein product is CASSGTGGTNEKLFF.

The CDR3 loop reads CSVPPLTGLGAFF. CDR3 nucleotide sequence: TGCAGCGTCCCACCTCTAACGGGTTTGGGTGCTTTCTTT. The chain recombines TRBV29-1 with TRBJ1-1; D ambiguous. V was pared by 6 bases and J by 11 bases, with 22 bases between. The germline CDR1 and CDR2 sequences are SQVTM and ANQGSEA. The CDR3 length is 13 residues.

The chain recombines TRBV9 with TRBJ1-2; D not certain. The CDR3 runs 14 residues. The germline V gene has CDR1 SGDLS and CDR2 YYNGEE. Trimming stripped 4 bases from V and 1 base from J, with 11 bases between. This CDR3 is CASSPNEGNYGYTF. The CDR3 DNA reads as TGTGCCAGCAGCCCGAACGAGGGTAACTATGGCTACACCTTC.

Here the CDR3 DNA reads TGTGCCAGCAGTTACCGGGGCTATGGCTACACCTTC. It codes for CASSYRGYGYTF. The chain joins TRBV12-3 or TRBV12-4 to TRBJ1-2; D is unresolved. Between the trimmed V and J ends, which lost 4 bases and 4 bases, there was a span of 7 bases. The CDR3 consists of 12 residues.

The rearrangement uses TRBV25-1 and TRBJ2-7, with D perhaps matching TRBD1 (6 bases). The length of the CDR3 is 15 residues. Per the germline V gene, CDR1 is MGHDK and CDR2 is SYGVNS. Trimming shortened V by 3 bases and J by 4 bases, and 16 bases separated the two germline ends. In DNA, the CDR3 is TGTGCCAGCAGTGAGTTGACAGGCCTACAATACGAGCAGTACTTC. This codes for CASSELTGLQYEQYF.

The chain carries TRBV3-1 (or the pseudogene TRBV3-2) and TRBJ2-1; D ambiguous. The germline V gene has CDR1 LGHDT and CDR2 YNNKEL (reference sequence). The CDR3 extends over 14 amino acids. Between the trimmed V and J ends, which lost 2 bases and 4 bases, there was a span of 9 bases. The CDR3: CASSQMLAYNEQFF. The CDR3 bases are TGTGCCAGCAGCCAAATGCTCGCGTACAATGAGCAGTTCTTC.